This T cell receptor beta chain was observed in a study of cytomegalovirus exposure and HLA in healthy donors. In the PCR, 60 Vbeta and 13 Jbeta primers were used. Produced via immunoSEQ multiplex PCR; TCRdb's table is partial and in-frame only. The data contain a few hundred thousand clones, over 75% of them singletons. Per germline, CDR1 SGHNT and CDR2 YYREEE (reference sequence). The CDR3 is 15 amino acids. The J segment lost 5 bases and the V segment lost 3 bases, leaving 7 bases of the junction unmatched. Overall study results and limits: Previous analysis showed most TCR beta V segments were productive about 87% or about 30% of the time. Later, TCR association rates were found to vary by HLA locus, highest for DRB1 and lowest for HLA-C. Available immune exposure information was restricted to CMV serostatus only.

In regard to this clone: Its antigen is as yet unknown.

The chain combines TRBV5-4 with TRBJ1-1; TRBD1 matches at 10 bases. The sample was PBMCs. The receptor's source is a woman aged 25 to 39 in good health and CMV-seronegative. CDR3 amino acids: CASSSPGQGYTEAFF. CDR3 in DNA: TGTGCCAGCAGCTCCCCGGGACAGGGGTATACTGAAGCTTTCTTT.